The clone carrying this TCR beta chain was seen only once. What it binds is not known. The data were taken from a study of cytomegalovirus exposure and HLA in healthy donors. CDR1 and CDR2 (germline): SGHNT, YENEEA. This CDR3 is built from 13 residues. V gave up 5 bases and J gave up 3 bases, with 7 bases separating them. Study-wide results and limits: A missense variant in DCLRE1C was later tied to TCR beta V- and J-gene trimming. Reportedly, HLA-A and HLA-B alleles of most subjects were accurately predicted from TCR beta. In terms of immune exposure information, only CMV serostatus was available.

Healthy donors of bone marrow made up the group. A multiplex PCR was run with 60 Vbeta primers and 13 Jbeta primers. Measured with immunoSEQ multiplex PCR; TCRdb has only the in-frame clones, and not every one. The sample includes 150,000 or so clones, 80% seen only once; the top ten take under 15%. This clonotype originated in a woman between 35 and 50 years old in good health and CMV-seronegative. The chain joins TRBV11-3 to TRBJ1-4; D remains ambiguous. The sequencing sample was made of PBMCs. CDR3: CASSVAANEKLFF. The CDR3 nucleotides read TGTGCCAGCAGCGTGGCAGCTAATGAAAAACTGTTTTTT. The complete variable domain, with remaining parts taken from reference TRBV11-3 and TRBJ1-4, reads EAGVVQSPRYKIIEKKQPVAFWCNPISGHNTLYWYLQNLGQGPELLIRYENEEAVDDSQLPKDRFSAERLKGVDSTLKIQPAELGDSAVYLCASSVAANEKLFFGSGTQLSVL.